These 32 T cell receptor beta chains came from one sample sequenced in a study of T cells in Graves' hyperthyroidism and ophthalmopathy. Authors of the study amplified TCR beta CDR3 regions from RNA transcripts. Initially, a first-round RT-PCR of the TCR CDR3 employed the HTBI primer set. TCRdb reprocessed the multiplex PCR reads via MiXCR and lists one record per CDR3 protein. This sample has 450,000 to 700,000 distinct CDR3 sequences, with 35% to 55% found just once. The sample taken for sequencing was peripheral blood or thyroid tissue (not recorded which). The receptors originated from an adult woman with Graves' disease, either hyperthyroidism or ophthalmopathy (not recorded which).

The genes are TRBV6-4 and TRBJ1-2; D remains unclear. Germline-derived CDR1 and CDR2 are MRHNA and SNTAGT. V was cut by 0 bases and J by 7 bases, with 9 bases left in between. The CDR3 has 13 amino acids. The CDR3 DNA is TGTGCCAGCAGTGACTCTGAGTCCTCTGGCTACACCTTC. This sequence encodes CASSDSESSGYTF.

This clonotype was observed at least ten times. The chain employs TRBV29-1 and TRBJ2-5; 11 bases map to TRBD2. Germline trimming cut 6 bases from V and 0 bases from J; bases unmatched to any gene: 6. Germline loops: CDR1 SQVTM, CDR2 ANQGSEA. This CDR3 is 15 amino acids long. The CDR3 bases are TGCAGCGTGAGACTAGCGGGGCAGTACCAAGAGACCCAGTACTTC. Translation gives CSVRLAGQYQETQYF.

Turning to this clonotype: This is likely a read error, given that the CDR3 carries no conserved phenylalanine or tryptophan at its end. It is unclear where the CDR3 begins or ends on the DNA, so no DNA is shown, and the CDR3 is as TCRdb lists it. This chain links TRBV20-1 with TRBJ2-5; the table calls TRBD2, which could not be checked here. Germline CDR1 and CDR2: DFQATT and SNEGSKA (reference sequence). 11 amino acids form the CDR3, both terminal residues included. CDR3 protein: CSARDRLAGVL.

CDR3 nucleotide sequence: TGTGCCAGCAGCTTGGAACCCCCCGCCTACGAGCAGTACTTC. It codes for CASSLEPPAYEQYF. The chain uses TRBV11-2 and TRBJ2-7; D gene unclear. CDR1 and CDR2 (germline): SGHAT, FQNNGV. V was clipped by 3 bases and J by 2 bases, with 11 bases between them. The CDR3 runs to 14 residues.

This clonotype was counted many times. CDR3 sequence reads: CASNSGQGTAETQYF. CDR3 nucleotide sequence: TGTGCCAGCAATTCGGGACAGGGGACGGCGGAGACCCAGTACTTC. J is TRBJ2-5 and V is TRBV28; 10 bases are a match to TRBD1. The CDR3 has 15 residues. Losses at the gene ends were 7 bases for V and 5 bases for J; bases not matched to a gene: 10. Germline-derived CDR1 and CDR2 are MDHEN and SYDVKM.

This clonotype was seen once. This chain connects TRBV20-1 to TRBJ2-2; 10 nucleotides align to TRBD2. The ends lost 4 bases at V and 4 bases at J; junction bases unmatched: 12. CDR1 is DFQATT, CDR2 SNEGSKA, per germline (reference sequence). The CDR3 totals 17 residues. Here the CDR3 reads CSAKVAGGRRSTGELFF. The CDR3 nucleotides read TGCAGTGCTAAGGTAGCGGGAGGTCGCCGGTCCACCGGGGAGCTGTTTTTT.

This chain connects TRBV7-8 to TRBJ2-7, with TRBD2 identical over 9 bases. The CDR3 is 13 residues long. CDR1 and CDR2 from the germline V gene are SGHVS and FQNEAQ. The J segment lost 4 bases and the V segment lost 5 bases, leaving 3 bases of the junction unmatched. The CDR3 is CASSGGRGYEQYF. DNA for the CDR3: TGTGCCAGCAGCGGCGGGAGGGGTTACGAGCAGTACTTC.

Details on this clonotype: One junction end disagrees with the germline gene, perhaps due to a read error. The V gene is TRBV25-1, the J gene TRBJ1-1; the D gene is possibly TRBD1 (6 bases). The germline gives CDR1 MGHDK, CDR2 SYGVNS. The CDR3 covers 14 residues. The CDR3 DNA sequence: TGTGCCTGCAGTGCTACAGGGAAACGCACTGAAGCTTTCTTT. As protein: CACSATGKRTEAFF.

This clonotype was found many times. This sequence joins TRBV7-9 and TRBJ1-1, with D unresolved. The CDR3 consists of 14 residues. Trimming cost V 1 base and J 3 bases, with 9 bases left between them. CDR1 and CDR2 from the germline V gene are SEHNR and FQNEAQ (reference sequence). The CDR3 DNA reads TGTGCCAGCAGCTTAGTGGTCGGACACACTGAAGCTTTCTTT. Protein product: CASSLVVGHTEAFF.

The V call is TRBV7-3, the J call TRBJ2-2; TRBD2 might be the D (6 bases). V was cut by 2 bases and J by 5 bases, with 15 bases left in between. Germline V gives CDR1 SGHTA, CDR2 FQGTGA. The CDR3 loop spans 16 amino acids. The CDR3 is CASSLAGTGKTGELFF. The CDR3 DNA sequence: TGTGCCAGCAGCTTAGCCGGGACTGGGAAAACCGGGGAGCTGTTTTTT.

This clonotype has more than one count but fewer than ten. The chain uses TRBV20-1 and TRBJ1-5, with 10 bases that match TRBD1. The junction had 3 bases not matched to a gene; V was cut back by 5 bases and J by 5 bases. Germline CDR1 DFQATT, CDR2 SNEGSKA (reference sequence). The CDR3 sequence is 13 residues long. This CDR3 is CSAYGTGDQPQHF. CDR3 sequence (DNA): TGCAGTGCTTACGGGACAGGGGATCAGCCCCAGCATTTT.

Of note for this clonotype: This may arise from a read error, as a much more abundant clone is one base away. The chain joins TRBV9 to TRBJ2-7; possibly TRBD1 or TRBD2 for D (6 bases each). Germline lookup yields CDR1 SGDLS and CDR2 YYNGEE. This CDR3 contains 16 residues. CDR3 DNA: TGCGCCAGCAGCCTTCAGGGAGGACAGCGGAGCGCCGAGCGGTACTTC. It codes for CASSLQGGQRSAERYF.

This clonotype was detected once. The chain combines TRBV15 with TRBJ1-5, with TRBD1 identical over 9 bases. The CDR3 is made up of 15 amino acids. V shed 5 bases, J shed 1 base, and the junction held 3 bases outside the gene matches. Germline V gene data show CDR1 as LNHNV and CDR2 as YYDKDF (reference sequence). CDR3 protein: CATSWDRASNQPQHF. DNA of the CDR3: TGTGCCACCAGCTGGGACAGGGCGAGCAATCAGCCCCAGCATTTT.

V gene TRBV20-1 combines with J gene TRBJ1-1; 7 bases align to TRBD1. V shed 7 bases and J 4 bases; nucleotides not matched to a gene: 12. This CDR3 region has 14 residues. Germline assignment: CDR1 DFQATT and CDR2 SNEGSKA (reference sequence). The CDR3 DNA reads TGCAGTGAAAGACAGGGCGGGTTTGGCACTGAAGCTTTCTTT. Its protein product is CSERQGGFGTEAFF.

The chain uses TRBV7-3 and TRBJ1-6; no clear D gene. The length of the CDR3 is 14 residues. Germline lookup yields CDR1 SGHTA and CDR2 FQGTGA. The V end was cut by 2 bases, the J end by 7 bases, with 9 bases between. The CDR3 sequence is CASSLDGGNSPLHF. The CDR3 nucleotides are TGTGCCAGCAGCTTAGATGGCGGGAATTCACCCCTCCACTTT. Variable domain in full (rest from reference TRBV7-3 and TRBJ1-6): GAGVSQTPSNKVTEKGKYVELRCDPISGHTALYWYRQSLGQGPEFLIYFQGTGAADDSGLPNDRFFAVRPEGSVSTLKIQRTERGDSAVYLCASSLDGGNSPLHFGNGTRLTVT.

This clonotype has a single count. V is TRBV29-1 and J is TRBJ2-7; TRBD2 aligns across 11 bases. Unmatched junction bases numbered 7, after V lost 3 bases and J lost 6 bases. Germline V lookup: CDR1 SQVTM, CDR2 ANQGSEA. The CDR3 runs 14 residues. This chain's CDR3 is CSVDGGLAGGEQYF. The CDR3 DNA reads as TGCAGCGTTGATGGGGGGCTAGCGGGAGGCGAGCAGTACTTC.

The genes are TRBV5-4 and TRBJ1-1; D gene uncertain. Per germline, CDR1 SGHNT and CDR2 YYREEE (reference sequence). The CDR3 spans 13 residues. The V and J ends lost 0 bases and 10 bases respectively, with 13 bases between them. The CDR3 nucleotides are TGTGCCAGCAGCTTGGATGACACGGTCGGAGCTTTCTTT. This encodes CASSLDDTVGAFF.

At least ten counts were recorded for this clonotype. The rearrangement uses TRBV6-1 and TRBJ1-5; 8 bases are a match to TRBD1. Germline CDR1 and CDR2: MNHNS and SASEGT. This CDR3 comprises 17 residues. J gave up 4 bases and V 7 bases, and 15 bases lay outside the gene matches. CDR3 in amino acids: CASTPHRSGTGNQPQHF. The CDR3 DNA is TGTGCCAGCACCCCCCATAGGTCAGGGACAGGAAATCAGCCCCAGCATTTT.

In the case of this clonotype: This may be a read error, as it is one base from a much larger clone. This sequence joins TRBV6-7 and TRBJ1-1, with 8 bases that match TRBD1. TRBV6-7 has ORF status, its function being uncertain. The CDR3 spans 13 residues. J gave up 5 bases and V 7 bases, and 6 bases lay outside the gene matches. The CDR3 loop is CASTGTGRTEAFF. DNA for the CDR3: TGTGCCAGCACCGGGACAGGACGGACTGAAGCTTTCTTT.

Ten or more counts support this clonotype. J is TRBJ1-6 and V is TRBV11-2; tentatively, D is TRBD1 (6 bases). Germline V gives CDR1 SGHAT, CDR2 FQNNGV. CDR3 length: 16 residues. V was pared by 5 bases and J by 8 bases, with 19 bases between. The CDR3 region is CASSQMTGGGYSPLHF. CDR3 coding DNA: TGTGCCAGCAGCCAAATGACAGGAGGAGGGTATTCACCCCTCCACTTT.

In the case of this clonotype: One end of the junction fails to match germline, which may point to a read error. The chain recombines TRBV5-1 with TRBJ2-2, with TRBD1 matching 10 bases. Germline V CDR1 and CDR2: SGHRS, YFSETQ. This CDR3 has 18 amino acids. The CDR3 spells CASSLAPPGQGMTGELFF. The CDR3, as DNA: TGCGCCAGCAGCTTGGCCCCGCCGGGACAGGGGATGACCGGCGAGCTGTTTTTT.

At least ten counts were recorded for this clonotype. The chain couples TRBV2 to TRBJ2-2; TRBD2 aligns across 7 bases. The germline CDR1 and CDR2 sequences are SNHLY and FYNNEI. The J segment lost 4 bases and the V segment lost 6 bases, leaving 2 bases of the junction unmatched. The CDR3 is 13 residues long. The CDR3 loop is CASSRGSTGELFF. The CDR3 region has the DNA TGTGCCAGCAGCCGCGGGAGCACCGGGGAGCTGTTTTTT.

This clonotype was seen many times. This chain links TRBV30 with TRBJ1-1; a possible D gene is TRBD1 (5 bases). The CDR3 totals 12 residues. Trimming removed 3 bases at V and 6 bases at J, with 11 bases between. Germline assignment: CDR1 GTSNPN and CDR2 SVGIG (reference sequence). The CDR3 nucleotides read TGTGCCTGGAGGACAGTCCTGGCTGAAGCTTTCTTT. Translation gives CAWRTVLAEAFF.

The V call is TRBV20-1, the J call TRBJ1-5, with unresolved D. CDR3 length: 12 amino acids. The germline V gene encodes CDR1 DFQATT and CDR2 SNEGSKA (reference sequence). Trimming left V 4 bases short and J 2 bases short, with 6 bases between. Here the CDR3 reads CSATERNQPQHF. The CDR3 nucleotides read TGCAGTGCTACGGAGCGCAATCAGCCCCAGCATTTT.

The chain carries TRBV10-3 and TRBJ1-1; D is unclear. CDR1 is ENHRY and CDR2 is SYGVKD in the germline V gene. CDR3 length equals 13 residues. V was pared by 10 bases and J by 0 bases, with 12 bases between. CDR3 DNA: TGTGCCACCCGCGAGGACCTGAACACTGAAGCTTTCTTT. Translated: CATREDLNTEAFF.

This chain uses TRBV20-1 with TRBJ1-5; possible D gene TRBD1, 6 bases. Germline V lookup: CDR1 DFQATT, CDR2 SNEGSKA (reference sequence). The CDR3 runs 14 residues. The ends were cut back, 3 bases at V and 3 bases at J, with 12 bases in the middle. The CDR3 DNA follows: TGCAGTGCTAGCGCGGGGGCCATCAATCAGCCCCAGCATTTT. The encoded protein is CSASAGAINQPQHF.

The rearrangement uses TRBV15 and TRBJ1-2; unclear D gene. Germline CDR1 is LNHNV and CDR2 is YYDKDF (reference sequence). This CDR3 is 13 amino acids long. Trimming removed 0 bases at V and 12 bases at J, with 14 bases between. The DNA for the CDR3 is TGTGCCACCAGCAGAGATCATCGGTCTGGAAACACCTTC. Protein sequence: CATSRDHRSGNTF.

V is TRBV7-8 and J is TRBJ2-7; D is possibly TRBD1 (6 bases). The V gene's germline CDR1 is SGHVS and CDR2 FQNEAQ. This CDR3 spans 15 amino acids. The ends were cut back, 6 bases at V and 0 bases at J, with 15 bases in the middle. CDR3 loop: CASSFAADSSYEQYF. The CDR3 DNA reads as TGTGCCAGCAGTTTTGCGGCGGACAGCTCCTACGAGCAGTACTTC.

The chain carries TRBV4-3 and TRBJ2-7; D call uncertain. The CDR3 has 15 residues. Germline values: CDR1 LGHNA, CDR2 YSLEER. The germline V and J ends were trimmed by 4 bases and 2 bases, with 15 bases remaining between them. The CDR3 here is CASSPNTQSTYEQYF. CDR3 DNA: TGCGCCAGCAGCCCAAATACACAGAGTACCTACGAGCAGTACTTC.

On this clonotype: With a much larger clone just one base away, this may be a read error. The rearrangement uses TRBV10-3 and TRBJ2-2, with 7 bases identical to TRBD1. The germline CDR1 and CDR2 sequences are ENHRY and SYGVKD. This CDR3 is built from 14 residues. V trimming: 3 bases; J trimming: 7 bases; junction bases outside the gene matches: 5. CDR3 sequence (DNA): TGTGCCATCAGTGAAGGGACAGACGGCGGGGAGCTGTTTTTT. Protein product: CAISEGTDGGELFF.

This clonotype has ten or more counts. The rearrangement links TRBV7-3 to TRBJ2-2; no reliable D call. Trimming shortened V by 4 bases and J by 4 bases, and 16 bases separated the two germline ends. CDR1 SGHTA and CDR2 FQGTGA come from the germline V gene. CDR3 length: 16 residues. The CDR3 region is CASSSRTINSTGELFF. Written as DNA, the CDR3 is TGTGCCAGCAGCTCTAGGACGATAAATAGCACCGGGGAGCTGTTTTTT. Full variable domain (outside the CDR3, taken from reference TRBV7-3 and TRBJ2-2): GAGVSQTPSNKVTEKGKYVELRCDPISGHTALYWYRQSLGQGPEFLIYFQGTGAADDSGLPNDRFFAVRPEGSVSTLKIQRTERGDSAVYLCASSSRTINSTGELFFGEGSRLTVL.

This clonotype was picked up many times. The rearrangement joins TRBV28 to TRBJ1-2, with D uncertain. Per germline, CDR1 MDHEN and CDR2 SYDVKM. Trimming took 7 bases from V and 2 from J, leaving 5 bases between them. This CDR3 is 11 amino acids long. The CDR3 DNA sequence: TGTGCCAGCACTTGGAACTATGGCTACACCTTC. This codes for CASTWNYGYTF.